Listed here are 2 T cell receptor beta chains from one sample, sequenced in a study of blood T cell repertoires in COVID-19. Generated by immunoSEQ multiplex PCR, the TCRdb table keeps only in-frame clones and is missing some. Here the sample spans 150,000 to 190,000 clones, about 81% being singletons. The specimen sequenced was PBMCs or T cells enriched from blood (not recorded which). The origin of the receptors is a man aged 45-60 years who had recovered from COVID-19.

V gene TRBV27 combines with J gene TRBJ1-1; D uncertain. The length of the CDR3 is 14 residues. V was trimmed by 2 bases and J by 0 bases, leaving 7 bases between them. Germline loops: CDR1 MNHEY, CDR2 SMNVEV (reference sequence). The CDR3 coding sequence is TGTGCCAGCAGTTTAGGACTGATGAACACTGAAGCTTTCTTT. Protein sequence: CASSLGLMNTEAFF.

The V call is TRBV9, the J call TRBJ1-4; D not resolved. CDR3 length: 14 amino acids. V was pared by 3 bases and J by 1 base, with 7 bases between. Per the germline V gene, CDR1 is SGDLS and CDR2 is YYNGEE. The CDR3 region is CASSADLTNEKLFF. As DNA, the CDR3 is TGTGCCAGCAGCGCGGACTTAACTAATGAAAAACTGTTTTTT.